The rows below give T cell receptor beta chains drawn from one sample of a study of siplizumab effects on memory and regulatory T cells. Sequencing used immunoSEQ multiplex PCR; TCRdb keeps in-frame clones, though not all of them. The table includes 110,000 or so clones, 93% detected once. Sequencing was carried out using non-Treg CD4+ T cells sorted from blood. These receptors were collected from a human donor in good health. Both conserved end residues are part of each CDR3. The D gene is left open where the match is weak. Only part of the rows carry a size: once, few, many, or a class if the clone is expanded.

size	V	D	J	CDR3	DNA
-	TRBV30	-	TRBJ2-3	CAWNRGGPGDTQYF	TGTGCCTGGAATAGGGGTGGGCCCGGGGATACGCAGTATTTT
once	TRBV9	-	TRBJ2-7	CASSVEAGTTYEQYF	TGTGCCAGCAGCGTAGAGGCGGGTACCACCTACGAGCAGTACTTC
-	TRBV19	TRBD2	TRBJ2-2	CASSSGGGATGELFF	TGTGCCAGTAGTAGCGGCGGGGGGGCGACCGGGGAGCTGTTTTTT
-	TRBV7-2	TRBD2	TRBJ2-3	CASSLSGGVPDTQYF	TGTGCCAGCAGCTTAAGCGGGGGGGTTCCAGATACGCAGTATTTT
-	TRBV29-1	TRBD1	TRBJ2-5	CSSIGQVQETQYF	TGCAGCTCCATCGGACAGGTCCAAGAGACCCAGTACTTC
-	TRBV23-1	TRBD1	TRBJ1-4	CASSQSSGQTNEKLFF	TGCGCCAGCAGTCAATCATCGGGACAGACTAATGAAAAACTGTTTTTT
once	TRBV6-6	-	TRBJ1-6	CASSYEGNSPLHF	TGTGCCAGCAGTTACGAGGGGAATTCACCCCTCCACTTT
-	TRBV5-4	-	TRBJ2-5	CASSPGGGETQYF	TGTGCCAGCAGCCCCGGGGGAGGCGAGACCCAGTACTTC
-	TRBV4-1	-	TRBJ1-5	CASSQASSGVGNQPQHF	TGCGCCAGCAGCCAAGCATCGTCGGGTGTTGGCAATCAGCCCCAGCATTTT
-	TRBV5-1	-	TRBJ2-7	CASSSLTSGEQYF	TGCGCCAGCAGCTCCCTGACTAGTGGCGAGCAGTACTTC
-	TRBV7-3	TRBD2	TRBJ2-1	CASSLGTSGDGQFF	TGTGCCAGCAGCCTCGGGACTAGCGGGGATGGGCAGTTCTTC
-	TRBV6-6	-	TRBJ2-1	CASSFQIASEQFF	TGTGCCAGCAGCTTCCAAATAGCGTCTGAGCAGTTCTTC
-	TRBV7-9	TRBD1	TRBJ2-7	CASSPKLGQGSYEQYF	TGTGCCAGCAGCCCTAAGCTGGGACAGGGATCCTACGAGCAGTATTTC
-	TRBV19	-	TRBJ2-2	CASSIQQGNTGELFF	TGTGCCAGTAGTATCCAGCAGGGAAACACCGGGGAGCTGTTTTTT
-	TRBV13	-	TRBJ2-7	CASSTYYEQYF	TGTGCCAGCAGCACCTACTACGAGCAGTACTTC
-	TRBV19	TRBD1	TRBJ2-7	CASSLGQGLGEQYF	TGTGCCAGTAGTTTGGGACAGGGACTCGGCGAGCAGTACTTC
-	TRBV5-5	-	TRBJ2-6	CASSFGSSGANVLTF	TGTGCCAGCAGCTTTGGTAGCTCTGGGGCCAACGTCCTGACTTTC
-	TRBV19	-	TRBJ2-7	CASGRDFHEQYF	TGTGCCAGTGGCAGGGATTTCCACGAGCAGTACTTC
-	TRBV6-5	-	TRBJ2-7	CASSYVRGTSYEQYF	TGTGCCAGCAGTTACGTTCGGGGGACCTCCTACGAGCAGTACTTC
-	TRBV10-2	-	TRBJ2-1	CASSGGTIFSYNEQFF	TGCGCCAGCAGTGGTGGGACAATTTTTTCCTACAATGAGCAGTTCTTC
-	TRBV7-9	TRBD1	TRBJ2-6	CASSRTGALAGANVLTF	TGTGCCAGCAGCCGGACAGGGGCTTTAGCTGGGGCCAACGTCCTGACTTTC
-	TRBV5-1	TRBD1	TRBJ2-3	CASSLEETGAQYF	TGCGCCAGCAGCTTGGAGGAGACAGGGGCGCAGTATTTT
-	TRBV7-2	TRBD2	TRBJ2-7	CASSMLAGGPYEQYF	TGTGCCAGCAGCATGCTAGCGGGGGGGCCCTACGAGCAGTACTTC
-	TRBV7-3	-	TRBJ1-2	CASSLSPDPPYGYTF	TGTGCCAGCAGCTTAAGTCCGGATCCCCCCTATGGCTACACCTTC
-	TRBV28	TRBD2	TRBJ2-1	CATLNTPSGGNEQFF	TGTGCCACCCTAAATACGCCTAGCGGGGGCAATGAGCAGTTCTTC
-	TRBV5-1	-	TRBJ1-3	CASSLAVGGSGNTIYF	TGCGCCAGCAGCTTGGCCGTCGGAGGCTCTGGAAACACCATATATTTT
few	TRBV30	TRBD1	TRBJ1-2	CAWSGGQGRGYTF	TGTGCCTGGAGCGGTGGACAGGGGAGAGGCTACACCTTC
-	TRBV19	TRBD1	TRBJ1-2	CASSADRDLPYGYTF	TGTGCCAGTAGTGCCGACAGGGATCTCCCTTATGGCTACACCTTC
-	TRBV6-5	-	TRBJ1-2	CASSYDRRPRRGYTF	TGTGCCAGCAGTTACGACCGACGACCGCGACGGGGCTACACCTTC
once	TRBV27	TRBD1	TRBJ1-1	CASSPGTGGLNTEAFF	TGTGCCAGCAGCCCCGGGACAGGGGGCCTGAACACTGAAGCTTTCTTT
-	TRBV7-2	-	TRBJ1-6	CASSPRQGDSPLHF	TGTGCCAGCAGCCCCCGGCAGGGCGATTCACCCCTCCACTTT
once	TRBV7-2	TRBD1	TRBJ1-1	CASSFTGVGTEAFF	TGTGCCAGCAGCTTCACAGGGGTAGGGACTGAAGCTTTCTTT
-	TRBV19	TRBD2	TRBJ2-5	CASSTSGAGGETQYF	TGTGCCAGTAGTACTAGCGGGGCTGGGGGAGAGACCCAGTACTTC
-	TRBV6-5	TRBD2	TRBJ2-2	CASSRTSGGSGELFF	TGTGCCAGCAGTCGGACTAGCGGGGGTTCCGGGGAGCTGTTTTTT
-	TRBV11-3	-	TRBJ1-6	CASSLPPVPPLHF	TGTGCCAGCAGCTTACCCCCTGTTCCACCCCTCCACTTT
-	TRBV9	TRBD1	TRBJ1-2	CASSSGQGARTNYGYTF	TGTGCCAGCAGTTCCGGACAGGGGGCCCGAACTAACTATGGCTACACCTTC
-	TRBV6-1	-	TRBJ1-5	CASRAVGGNQPQHF	TGTGCCAGCAGGGCGGTGGGAGGCAATCAGCCCCAGCATTTT
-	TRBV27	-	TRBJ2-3	CASNPGIPDTQYF	TGTGCCAGCAACCCGGGGATCCCAGATACGCAGTATTTT
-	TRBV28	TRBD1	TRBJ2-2	CASSPNRGNTGELFF	TGTGCCAGCAGCCCAAACAGGGGTAACACCGGGGAGCTGTTTTTT
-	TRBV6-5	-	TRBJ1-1	CASSYSLSYGTEAFF	TGTGCCAGCAGTTACTCGCTGTCCTACGGCACTGAAGCTTTCTTT
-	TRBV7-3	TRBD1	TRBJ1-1	CASSTDREGSTEAFF	TGTGCCAGCAGCACCGACAGGGAGGGAAGTACTGAAGCTTTCTTT
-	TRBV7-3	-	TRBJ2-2	CASSTRLGNGELFF	TGTGCCAGCAGCACCCGACTAGGAAACGGGGAGCTGTTTTTT
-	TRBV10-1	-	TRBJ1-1	CADFFGGGATSSEAFF	TGCGCTGATTTTTTCGGTGGAGGGGCTACTTCATCTGAAGCTTTCTTT
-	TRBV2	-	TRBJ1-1	CASAGEGHTEAFF	TGTGCCAGCGCCGGGGAGGGGCACACTGAAGCTTTCTTT
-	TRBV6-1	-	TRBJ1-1	CASAVFMNTEAFF	TGTGCCAGTGCCGTTTTCATGAACACTGAAGCTTTCTTT
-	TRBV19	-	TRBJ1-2	CASSIDRPAYGYTF	TGTGCCAGTAGTATAGATCGACCGGCCTATGGCTACACCTTC
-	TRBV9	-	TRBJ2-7	CASSVRGLSSYEQYF	TGTGCCAGCAGCGTGAGGGGCCTGAGCTCCTACGAGCAGTACTTC
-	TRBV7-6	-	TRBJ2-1	CASTSPRATGSHEQFF	TGTGCCAGCACCTCCCCCCGGGCCACCGGGTCCCATGAGCAGTTCTTC
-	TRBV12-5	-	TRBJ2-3	CASGFPASGSDTQYF	TGTGCTAGTGGTTTTCCCGCTTCGGGGTCAGATACGCAGTATTTT
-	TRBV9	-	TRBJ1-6	CASSVVDRSYNSPLHF	TGTGCCAGCAGCGTAGTCGACCGCTCCTATAATTCACCCCTCCACTTT
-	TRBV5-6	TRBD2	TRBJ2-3	CASSYGLAGGPVTQYF	TGTGCCAGCAGCTACGGACTAGCGGGGGGGCCAGTTACGCAGTATTTT
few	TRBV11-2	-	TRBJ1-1	CASRTSHTEAFF	TGTGCCAGCCGTACGTCCCACACTGAAGCTTTCTTT
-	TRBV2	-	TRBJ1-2	CASRVGRDILYGYTF	TGTGCCAGCAGGGTCGGGCGGGACATCCTCTATGGCTACACCTTC
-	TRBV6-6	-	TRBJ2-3	CASSYSGAADTQYF	TGTGCCAGCAGTTACTCGGGGGCCGCAGATACGCAGTATTTT
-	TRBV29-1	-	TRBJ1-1	CSSGGANTEAFF	TGCAGCTCTGGGGGGGCGAACACTGAAGCTTTCTTT
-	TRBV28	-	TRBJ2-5	CASSFRGGTQYF	TGTGCCAGCAGTTTTCGAGGGGGGACCCAGTACTTC
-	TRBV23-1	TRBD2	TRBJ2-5	CASSSLGSGGDRIQETQYF	TGCGCCAGCAGTTCCCTTGGTAGCGGGGGGGATAGAATCCAAGAGACCCAGTACTTC
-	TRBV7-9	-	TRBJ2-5	CASRGSGSSETQYF	TGTGCCAGCAGAGGAAGTGGGTCCTCAGAGACCCAGTACTTC
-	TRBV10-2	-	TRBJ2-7	CASSERGFEYF	TGCGCCAGCAGTGAGAGGGGGTTTGAGTACTTC